This entry describes one T cell receptor beta chain. Other DNA sequences in this sample translate to the same CDR3. Method: immunoSEQ multiplex PCR; TCRdb's copy keeps in-frame clones and lacks some. Of around 1,000,000 clones in the sample, 70% to 85% are singletons; the top ten hold 0.85% to 1%. The data were obtained in a study of shared clonotypes between healthy human individuals. This clonotype was sampled from a man aged 18 to 30 in good health. Some clones in this sample may be carry-over from other donors' samples. Sequencing input: memory CD4+ T cells from PBMCs. Regarding subset: CD45RA-negative fraction.

CDR3 DNA sequence: TGCGCCAGCAGCCCAGGGACAGGCAACTACGAGCAGTACTTC. Its protein is CASSPGTGNYEQYF. The chain has TRBV5-1 and TRBJ2-7; 8 nucleotides match TRBD1. CDR1 is SGHRS and CDR2 is YFSETQ in the germline V gene. The CDR3 spans 14 residues. Unmatched junction bases numbered 6, after V lost 4 bases and J lost 3 bases.